This T cell receptor beta chain was found in a study of blood T cell repertoires in COVID-19. Overall study: Italy, Spain and the United States were the sources of the convalescent and acute COVID-19 samples. T cells, B-cell-depleted T cells, or PBMCs provided the cDNA or gDNA that served as material.

The study drew participants aged about 18 to 89 years from fewer than 30 US areas. Some clones are missing from TCRdb's copy, which holds only in-frame ones; the method was immunoSEQ multiplex PCR. The data hold some 240,000 clones, with roughly 86% observed a single time. The CDR3 is 14 amino acids. In germline, CDR1 is WNHNN, CDR2 SYGVQD (reference sequence). With 1 base removed from V and 1 base from J, the gap between germline ends came to 7 bases. The chain joins TRBV10-1 to TRBJ1-1; no reliable D call. Material: PBMCs or T cells enriched from blood (not recorded which). The source of this sequence is a woman in her thirties or forties with acute COVID-19. CDR3 nucleotide sequence: TGCGCCAGCAGTGAGTACCGGGAGAACACTGAAGCTTTCTTT. Amino acids: CASSEYRENTEAFF.